Presented here are 16 T cell receptor beta chains from one specimen sequenced in a study of blood T cell repertoires in COVID-19. Repertoires were generated with immunoSEQ multiplex PCR, while TCRdb's copy carries only in-frame clones and drops some. The sample records a few hundred thousand clones, 70% to 90% being singletons. The specimen sequenced was peripheral blood. The receptors here all came from a woman in her 50s with COVID-19, enrolled during active disease.

This clone was seen more than once but under ten times. This sequence joins TRBV4-1 and TRBJ1-1, with 8 bases lining up with TRBD1. CDR3 length equals 16 residues. V shed 0 bases and J 6 bases; nucleotides not matched to a gene: 9. Germline values: CDR1 MGHRA, CDR2 YSYEKL. CDR3 sequence: CASSQEVRGRLAEAFF. DNA of the CDR3: TGCGCCAGCAGCCAAGAAGTCAGGGGGCGCCTCGCTGAAGCTTTCTTT.

J is TRBJ2-7 and V is TRBV6-5, with 7 bases that match TRBD1. V lost 6 bases, J lost 3 bases, and 5 bases stayed unmatched. Germline V lookup: CDR1 MNHEY, CDR2 SVGAGI. The CDR3 is 13 residues long. CDR3 sequence: CASRRQGIYEQYF. For the CDR3, the DNA is TGTGCCAGCAGACGACAGGGCATCTACGAGCAGTACTTC.

The rearrangement links TRBV28 to TRBJ2-5; TRBD1 aligns across 7 bases. CDR1 MDHEN and CDR2 SYDVKM come from the germline V gene. The CDR3 runs 14 residues. V shed 7 bases, J shed 0 bases, and the junction held 5 bases outside the gene matches. In DNA, the CDR3 is TGTGCCAGCACCGAACAGGGGTACCAAGAGACCCAGTACTTC. Amino acids: CASTEQGYQETQYF.

The rearrangement links TRBV3-1 (or the pseudogene TRBV3-2) to TRBJ1-4; 8 nucleotides line up with TRBD1. Germline CDR1 LGHDT, CDR2 YNNKEL (reference sequence). This CDR3 has 15 residues. Trimming at V came to 0 bases and at J to 10 bases, leaving 7 bases not matched to a gene. The CDR3 here is CASSQDPGGGGKLFF. DNA of the CDR3: TGTGCCAGCAGCCAAGACCCAGGGGGCGGGGGAAAACTGTTTTTT.

J is TRBJ2-7 and V is TRBV28; 7 positions match TRBD1. J lost 5 bases, V lost 3 bases, and 4 bases had no gene match. Germline values: CDR1 MDHEN, CDR2 SYDVKM. The CDR3 runs to 13 residues. As DNA, the CDR3 is TGTGCCAGCAGTTTGACAGGGTCCCACGAGCAGTACTTC. Translating it yields CASSLTGSHEQYF.

The genes are TRBV5-1 and TRBJ2-1, with D unresolved. The CDR3 sequence is 14 residues long. V was pared by 4 bases and J by 4 bases, with 12 bases between. Germline V gene data show CDR1 as SGHRS and CDR2 as YFSETQ. CDR3 loop: CASSPAALYNEQFF. The CDR3 region has the DNA TGCGCCAGCAGCCCCGCGGCCCTATACAATGAGCAGTTCTTC.

DNA of the CDR3: TGTGCCACCAGTGATCCGATTCGACAGGGGAGCTCCTACGAGCAGTACTTC. Translated: CATSDPIRQGSSYEQYF. V usage is TRBV24-1 and J usage is TRBJ2-7; 8 bases align to TRBD1. Germline trimming cut 3 bases from V and 0 bases from J; bases unmatched to any gene: 9. Germline lookup yields CDR1 KGHDR and CDR2 SFDVKD. The CDR3 has 17 residues.

V and J are TRBV28 and TRBJ1-4, with D possibly matching TRBD1 (6 bases). CDR3 length: 17 amino acids. Germline V lookup: CDR1 MDHEN, CDR2 SYDVKM. The ends were cut back, 5 bases at V and 0 bases at J, with 16 bases in the middle. CDR3 sequence reads: CASSVSGHGATNEKLFF. The CDR3 DNA is TGTGCCAGCAGTGTCTCGGGACACGGAGCAACTAATGAAAAACTGTTTTTT.

The chain links TRBV5-1 to TRBJ2-1; 9 bases line up with TRBD2. After removal of 4 bases from V and 6 bases from J, the junction contained 8 bases not matched to a gene. The CDR3 is made up of 15 amino acids. The germline gives CDR1 SGHRS, CDR2 YFSETQ. CDR3 loop: CASSPRAGGPNEQFF. As DNA, the CDR3 is TGCGCCAGCAGCCCGCGGGCGGGAGGGCCCAATGAGCAGTTCTTC.

The genes are TRBV13 and TRBJ2-7, with TRBD1 matching over 7 bases. This CDR3 region has 13 residues. With V trimmed by 4 bases and J by 3 bases, 3 bases remained unmatched. Germline CDR1 PRHDT, CDR2 FYEKMQ (reference sequence). CDR3: CASSSDRDYEQYF. CDR3 DNA sequence: TGTGCCAGCAGCTCCGACAGGGACTACGAGCAGTACTTC.

V is TRBV12-5 and J is TRBJ1-1; possible D gene TRBD1, 6 bases. Looked up from germline, CDR1 is LGHNT and CDR2 is FRNRAP. V lost 2 bases and J 1 base, leaving 11 bases between the germline ends. This CDR3 region has 15 residues. CDR3 nucleotide sequence: TGTGCTAGTGGTTTGTGGGACATAAAGAACACTGAAGCTTTCTTT. Translating it yields CASGLWDIKNTEAFF. Based on the CDR3 plus reference TRBV12-5 and TRBJ1-1, the full variable domain is DARVTQTPRHKVTEMGQEVTMRCQPILGHNTVFWYRQTMMQGLELLAYFRNRAPLDDSGMPKDRFSAEMPDATLATLKIQPSEPRDSAVYFCASGLWDIKNTEAFFGQGTRLTVV.

The chain links TRBV11-3 to TRBJ2-7, with 12 bases that match TRBD1. This CDR3 spans 15 amino acids. Germline CDR1 is SGHNT and CDR2 is YENEEA. The J segment lost 7 bases and the V segment lost 5 bases, leaving 9 bases of the junction unmatched. This CDR3 is CASSAIQGQGAEQYF. DNA of the CDR3: TGTGCCAGCAGCGCTATCCAGGGACAGGGGGCTGAGCAGTACTTC.

The rearrangement links TRBV11-2 to TRBJ1-4; no clear D gene. The germline gives CDR1 SGHAT, CDR2 FQNNGV. V gave up 10 bases and J gave up 2 bases, with 14 bases separating them. The CDR3 has 14 amino acids. CDR3 nucleotide sequence: TGTGCCAACAATAGGAGGGTGACTAATGAAAAACTGTTTTTT. Protein: CANNRRVTNEKLFF.

The chain uses TRBV6-2 or TRBV6-3 and TRBJ1-1; the D is unclear. Germline V CDR1 and CDR2: MNHEY, SVGEGT. V was trimmed by 0 bases and J by 7 bases, leaving 6 bases between them. The CDR3 totals 12 residues. The CDR3 is CASSYSEFEAFF. The CDR3 coding sequence is TGTGCCAGCAGTTACTCGGAGTTTGAAGCTTTCTTT.

V is TRBV5-5 and J is TRBJ2-7; a possible D gene is TRBD1 (6 bases). V gave up 4 bases and J gave up 4 bases, with 18 bases separating them. Germline CDR1 SGHKS, CDR2 YYEKEE (reference sequence). This CDR3 region has 15 residues. CDR3 protein: CASSELWDNDYEQYF. For the CDR3, the DNA is TGTGCCAGCAGCGAACTATGGGACAACGATTACGAGCAGTACTTC.

The chain has TRBV6-5 and TRBJ2-2; the D gene is possibly TRBD1 (6 bases). Germline V CDR1 and CDR2: MNHEY, SVGAGI. This CDR3 comprises 13 residues. With 5 bases removed from V and 6 bases from J, the gap between germline ends came to 10 bases. The CDR3: CASSRPGAGELFF. CDR3 bases: TGTGCCAGCAGTCGCCCAGGGGCCGGGGAGCTGTTTTTT.